This T cell receptor beta chain derives from a study of tumor-infiltrating lymphocytes in localized non-small cell lung cancer. Findings and limits, study-wide: No link was found between tumor T-cell fraction and recurrence-free survival. Available tissue quantity limited TCR sequencing to a patient subset. TCRbeta sequencing showed higher T cell infiltration in tumors than uninvolved lung. Different pieces of the same tissue went to different assays, confounding technical variation with intratumor heterogeneity.

Assay used: immunoSEQ multiplex PCR; TCRdb lists only in-frame clones, some missing. The sample records approximately 17,000 clones, approximately 70% being singletons. Concerning this clone: Its matching antigen is unknown.

The germline CDR1 and CDR2 sequences are LGHNA and YNFKEQ. This CDR3 is built from 14 residues. V lost 0 bases and J 2 bases, leaving 8 bases between the germline ends. This TCR came from a human donor with non-small cell lung cancer. Sample: lung tumor tissue. This chain uses TRBV4-2 with TRBJ2-7; D possibly corresponds to TRBD2 (5 bases). The CDR3 protein is CASSQELETYEQYF. The CDR3 bases are TGTGCCAGCAGCCAAGAACTAGAGACCTACGAGCAGTACTTC.